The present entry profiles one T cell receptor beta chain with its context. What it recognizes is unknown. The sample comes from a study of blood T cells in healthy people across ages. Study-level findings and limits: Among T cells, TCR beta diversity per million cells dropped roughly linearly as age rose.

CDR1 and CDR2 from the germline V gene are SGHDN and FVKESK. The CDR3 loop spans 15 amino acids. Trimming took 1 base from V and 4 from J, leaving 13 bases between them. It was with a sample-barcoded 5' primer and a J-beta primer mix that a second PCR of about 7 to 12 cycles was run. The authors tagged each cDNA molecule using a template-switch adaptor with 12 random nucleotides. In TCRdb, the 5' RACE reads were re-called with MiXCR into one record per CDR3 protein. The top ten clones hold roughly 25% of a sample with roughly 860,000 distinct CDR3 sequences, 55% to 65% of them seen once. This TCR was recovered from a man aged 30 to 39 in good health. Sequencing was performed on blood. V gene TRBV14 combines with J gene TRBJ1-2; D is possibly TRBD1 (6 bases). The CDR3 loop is CASSQVAGGSYGYTF. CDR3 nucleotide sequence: TGTGCCAGCAGCCAAGTCGCGGGGGGCAGCTATGGCTACACCTTC. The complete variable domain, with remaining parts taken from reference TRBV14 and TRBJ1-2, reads EAGVTQFPSHSVIEKGQTVTLRCDPISGHDNLYWYRRVMGKEIKFLLHFVKESKQDESGMPNNRFLAERTGGTYSTLKVQPAELEDSGVYFCASSQVAGGSYGYTFGSGTRLTVV.